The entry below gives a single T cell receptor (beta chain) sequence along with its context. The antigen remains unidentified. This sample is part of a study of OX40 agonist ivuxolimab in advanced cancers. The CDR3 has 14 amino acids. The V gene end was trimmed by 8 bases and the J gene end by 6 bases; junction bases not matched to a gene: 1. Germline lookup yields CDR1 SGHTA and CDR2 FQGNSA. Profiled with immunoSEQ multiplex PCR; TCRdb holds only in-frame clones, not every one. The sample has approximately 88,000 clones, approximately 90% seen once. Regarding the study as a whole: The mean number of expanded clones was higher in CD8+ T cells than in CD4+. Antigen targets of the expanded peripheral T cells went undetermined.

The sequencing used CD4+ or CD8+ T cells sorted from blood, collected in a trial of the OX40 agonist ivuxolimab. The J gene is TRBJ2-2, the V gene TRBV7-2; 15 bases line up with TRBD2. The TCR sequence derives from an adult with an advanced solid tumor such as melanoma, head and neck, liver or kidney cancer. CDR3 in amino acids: CASGLAGGPGELFF. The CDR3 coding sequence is TGTGCCAGCGGACTAGCGGGGGGGCCCGGGGAGCTGTTTTTT.